The next 24 T cell receptor beta chains were all read from a single sample in a study of monozygotic twins with inflammatory bowel disease. Reanalyzing the 5' RACE reads, TCRdb keeps one entry per CDR3 protein, without DNA. The sample holds around 400,000 distinct CDR3 sequences. The sequenced sample consisted of blood. The receptors derive from a human donor with ulcerative colitis or Crohn's disease, or a healthy co-twin of an affected twin (not recorded which).

This chain connects TRBV30 to TRBJ2-3; without DNA, the TCRdb call of TRBD1 cannot be checked. The germline CDR1 and CDR2 sequences are GTSNPN and SVGIG (reference sequence). The CDR3 runs to 15 residues. The CDR3 loop reads CAWSGTGHSTDTQYF.

This rearrangement joins TRBV28 to TRBJ2-4; TCRdb's D call, TRBD1, is unchecked because there is no DNA. The length of the CDR3 is 16 residues. Germline lookup yields CDR1 MDHEN and CDR2 SYDVKM. The CDR3 loop is CASSPRDRGAKNIQYF.

The chain has TRBV2 and TRBJ1-5. Germline CDR1 SNHLY, CDR2 FYNNEI. The CDR3 length is 15 residues. The CDR3 loop reads CASSEVGGSNQPQHF.

V and J are TRBV7-2 and TRBJ2-3; without DNA, the TCRdb call of TRBD2 cannot be checked. Germline V gives CDR1 SGHTA, CDR2 FQGNSA. The CDR3 consists of 17 residues. CDR3: CASSLQAREDSTDTQYF.

The rearrangement joins TRBV28 to TRBJ1-3. The CDR3 runs 14 residues. From germline, CDR1 is MDHEN and CDR2 SYDVKM. The CDR3 is CASSPPGAGNTIYF.

V usage is TRBV5-1 and J usage is TRBJ2-3; TCRdb selects TRBD1, and the lack of DNA leaves this call unchecked. The CDR3 has 12 amino acids. The germline CDR1 and CDR2 sequences are SGHRS and YFSETQ. CDR3 loop: CASRDTSDTQYF.

This sequence joins TRBV29-1 and TRBJ2-7; TCRdb selects TRBD1, and the lack of DNA leaves this call unchecked. Germline V gene data show CDR1 as SQVTM and CDR2 as ANQGSEA. The CDR3 runs to 14 residues. CDR3 residues: CSVTPGTGDYEQYF.

The genes are TRBV7-2 and TRBJ2-3; TCRdb indicates TRBD1, and absent DNA this call remains unverified. The CDR3 totals 15 residues. CDR1 is SGHTA, CDR2 FQGNSA, per germline. CDR3 loop: CASSLGGTSTDTQYF.

This rearrangement joins TRBV6-5 to TRBJ2-7; the TCRdb call, TRBD2, lacks DNA for checking. Germline CDR1 and CDR2: MNHEY and SVGAGI. The CDR3 covers 14 residues. This CDR3 reads CASSYTGALYEQYF.

This chain uses TRBV20-1 with TRBJ2-3; absent DNA, TCRdb's TRBD2 call cannot be checked. Germline V gives CDR1 DFQATT, CDR2 SNEGSKA (reference sequence). CDR3 length: 14 residues. The CDR3 reads CSASSGGALDTQYF.

V and J are TRBV20-1 and TRBJ1-2; there is no DNA to check the TCRdb D call of TRBD1. This CDR3 is built from 15 residues. The germline CDR1 and CDR2 sequences are DFQATT and SNEGSKA (reference sequence). Here the CDR3 reads CSARGQGRANYGYTF.

The chain's CDR3 is CASSYNSQRGDRQYF. The chain has TRBV5-1 and TRBJ2-3; the TRBD2 assignment by TCRdb is unverifiable without DNA. This CDR3 is built from 15 residues. CDR1 and CDR2 from the germline V gene are SGHRS and YFSETQ.

The rearrangement uses TRBV6-2 or TRBV6-3 and TRBJ2-1; TCRdb lists TRBD1, though no DNA is available to test this call. This CDR3 region has 14 residues. Germline CDR1 is MNHEY and CDR2 is SVGEGT. The CDR3 region is CASHDWGQVNEQFF.

CDR3 residues: CASSLTLGDFNEQFF. The chain uses TRBV7-3 and TRBJ2-1. CDR3 length: 15 residues. CDR1 is SGHTA and CDR2 is FQGTGA in the germline V gene.

The rearrangement joins TRBV7-2 to TRBJ2-3. The CDR3 sequence is 12 residues long. CDR1 and CDR2 (germline): SGHTA, FQGNSA. The chain's CDR3 is CTSSPSTDTQYF.

The chain couples TRBV5-5 to TRBJ1-1; TCRdb's D call, TRBD1, is unchecked because there is no DNA. Germline V gene sequence: CDR1 SGHKS, CDR2 YYEKEE (reference sequence). The CDR3 runs 12 residues. The CDR3 sequence is CASSLVQGGAFF.

The chain uses TRBV12-3 or TRBV12-4 and TRBJ2-7; the D call from TCRdb, TRBD2, cannot be confirmed without DNA. CDR3 length: 15 amino acids. CDR3 protein: CASSPWRGGRYEQYF.

The chain recombines TRBV29-1 with TRBJ1-1. Germline CDR1 and CDR2: SQVTM and ANQGSEA. CDR3 size: 13 residues. CDR3: CSVPSAVNTEAFF.

The V and J genes are TRBV7-3 and TRBJ2-3; TCRdb picks TRBD1, but there is no DNA to check that call. Germline V gene data show CDR1 as SGHTA and CDR2 as FQGTGA. This CDR3 has 15 residues. CDR3 amino acids: CASSLGGLRTDTQYF.

The rearrangement joins TRBV5-1 to TRBJ2-7. This CDR3 region has 14 residues. Per germline, CDR1 SGHRS and CDR2 YFSETQ. CDR3 amino acids: CASSLKVTSYEQYF.

This chain joins TRBV15 and TRBJ2-2. CDR1 LNHNV and CDR2 YYDKDF come from the germline V gene (reference sequence). This CDR3 comprises 14 residues. The CDR3 sequence: CATSTVRRTGELFF.

The chain carries TRBV20-1 and TRBJ1-1; TCRdb's D gene call, TRBD1, goes unchecked for lack of DNA. Germline V gene sequence: CDR1 DFQATT, CDR2 SNEGSKA (reference sequence). The CDR3 contains 14 residues. CDR3 protein: CSASPDGFGTEAFF.

The chain is built from TRBV5-6 and TRBJ2-2; absent DNA, TCRdb's TRBD2 call cannot be checked. This CDR3 has 15 residues. Germline assignment: CDR1 SGHDT and CDR2 YYEEEE. The chain's CDR3 is CASNKEGNSPGELFF.

The chain couples TRBV5-5 to TRBJ2-3. This CDR3 spans 14 amino acids. Germline V gene lookup returns CDR1 SGHKS and CDR2 YYEKEE (reference sequence). CDR3 in amino acids: CASSPGPSTDTQYF.